A single TCR beta chain is shown here with its context. Clones were read by immunoSEQ multiplex PCR, and TCRdb kept only the in-frame ones, dropping some. The sample has 140,000 or so clones, roughly 93% seen once. The entry originates in a study of T cell responses to AZD1222 COVID-19 vaccine. Germline V gives CDR1 SGHRS, CDR2 YFSETQ. V lost 0 bases to trimming and J lost 7 bases, with 17 bases between them. The CDR3 spans 17 residues. The chain has TRBV5-1 and TRBJ1-6, with unresolved D. The input for sequencing was peripheral blood, taken 28 days after the second AZD1222 dose. This receptor was taken from an adult who received the AZD1222 COVID-19 vaccine. This CDR3 reads CASSLVSPPGGNSPLHF. The CDR3 region has the DNA TGCGCCAGCAGCTTGGTTTCCCCGCCCGGAGGGAATTCACCCCTCCACTTT.